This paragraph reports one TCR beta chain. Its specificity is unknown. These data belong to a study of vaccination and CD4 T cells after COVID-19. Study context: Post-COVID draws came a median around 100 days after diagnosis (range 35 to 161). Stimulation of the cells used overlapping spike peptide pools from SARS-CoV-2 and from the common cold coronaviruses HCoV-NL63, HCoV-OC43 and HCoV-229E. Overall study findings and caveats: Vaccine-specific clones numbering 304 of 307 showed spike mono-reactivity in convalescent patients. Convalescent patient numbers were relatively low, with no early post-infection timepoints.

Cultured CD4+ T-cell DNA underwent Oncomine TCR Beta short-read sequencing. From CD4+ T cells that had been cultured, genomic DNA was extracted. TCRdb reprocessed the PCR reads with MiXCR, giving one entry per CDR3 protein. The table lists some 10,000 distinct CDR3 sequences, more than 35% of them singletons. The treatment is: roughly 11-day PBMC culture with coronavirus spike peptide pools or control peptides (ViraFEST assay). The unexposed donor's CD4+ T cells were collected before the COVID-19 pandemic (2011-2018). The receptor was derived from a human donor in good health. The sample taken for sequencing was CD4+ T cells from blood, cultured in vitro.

As DNA, the CDR3 is TGCAGCGTTGAAGATACTAGCGGGAGTGTCGAGCAGTACTTC. It codes for CSVEDTSGSVEQYF. The chain carries TRBV29-1 and TRBJ2-7; the match to TRBD2 covers 11 bases. The V gene end was trimmed by 0 bases and the J gene end by 6 bases; junction bases not matched to a gene: 4. The CDR3 loop spans 14 amino acids. Looked up from germline, CDR1 is SQVTM and CDR2 is ANQGSEA.